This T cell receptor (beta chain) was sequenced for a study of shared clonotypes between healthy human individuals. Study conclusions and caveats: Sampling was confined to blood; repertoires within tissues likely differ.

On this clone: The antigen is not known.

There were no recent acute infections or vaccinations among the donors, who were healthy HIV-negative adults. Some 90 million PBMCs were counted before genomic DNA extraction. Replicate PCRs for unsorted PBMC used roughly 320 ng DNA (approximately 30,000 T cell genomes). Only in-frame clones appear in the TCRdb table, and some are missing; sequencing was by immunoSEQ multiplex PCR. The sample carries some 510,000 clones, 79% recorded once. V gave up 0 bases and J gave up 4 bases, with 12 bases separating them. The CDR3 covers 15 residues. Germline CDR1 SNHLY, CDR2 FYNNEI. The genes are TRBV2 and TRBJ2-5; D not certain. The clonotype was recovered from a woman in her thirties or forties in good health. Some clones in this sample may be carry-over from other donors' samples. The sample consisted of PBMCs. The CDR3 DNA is TGTGCCAGCAGTGAAGCTTATAGTGTTTCAGAGACCCAGTACTTC. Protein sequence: CASSEAYSVSETQYF.